The count of the clone carrying this T cell receptor (beta chain) is one. The CDR3 totals 12 residues. The germline V gene encodes CDR1 SEHNR and CDR2 FQNEAQ (reference sequence). V gave up 8 bases and J gave up 1 base, with 8 bases separating them. The method was immunoSEQ multiplex PCR; TCRdb's version includes in-frame clones alone and lacks a portion of them. Seen here are approximately 200,000 clones, around nine tenths observed once, and the top ten hold approximately 3.7%. Living in roughly 23 US areas, the participants were between 18 and 89 years of age. Grouping used clinical history reported by participants in a survey and questionnaire. People in the exposed group encountered a COVID-19 case within 2 weeks before entering the study. The data stem from a study of blood T cell repertoires in COVID-19. Study details: Sources were T cells, B-cell-depleted T cells, or PBMCs; the material itself was cDNA or gDNA.

The receptor was isolated from a woman in her 30s who had been exposed to COVID-19. The J gene is TRBJ1-1, the V gene TRBV7-9; D unresolved. Material: PBMCs or T cells enriched from blood (not recorded which). CDR3 in DNA: TGTGCCAGCGGTACGGGGAACACTGAAGCTTTCTTT. It codes for CASGTGNTEAFF. Using reference TRBV7-9 and TRBJ1-1 for the parts outside the CDR3, the full variable domain is DTGVSQNPRHKITKRGQNVTFRCDPISEHNRLYWYRQTLGQGPEFLTYFQNEAQLEKSRLLSDRFSAERPKGSFSTLEIQRTEQGDSAMYLCASGTGNTEAFFGQGTRLTVV.